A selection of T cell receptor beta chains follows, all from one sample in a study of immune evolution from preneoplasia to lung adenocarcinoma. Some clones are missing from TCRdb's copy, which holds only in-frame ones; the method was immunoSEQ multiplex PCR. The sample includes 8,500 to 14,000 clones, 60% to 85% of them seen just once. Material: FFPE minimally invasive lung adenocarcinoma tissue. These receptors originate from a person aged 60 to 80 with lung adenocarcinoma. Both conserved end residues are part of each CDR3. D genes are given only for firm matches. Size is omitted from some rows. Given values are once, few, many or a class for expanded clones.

CDR3 DNA: TGTGCCAGTAGTCCCAACAGGGCCAATCAGCCCCAGCATTTT
CDR3 protein: CASSPNRANQPQHF
V gene: TRBV19
J gene: TRBJ1-5
D gene: NA
clone size: few

CDR3 DNA: TGTGCCATCGGAAGGGCTGTACGGATGAACACTGAAGCTTTCTTT
CDR3 protein: CAIGRAVRMNTEAFF
V gene: TRBV10-3
J gene: TRBJ1-1
D gene: NA
clone size: NA

CDR3 DNA: TGTGCCAGCAGTGAAATGCAGCAAAGCTATGGCTACACCTTC
CDR3 protein: CASSEMQQSYGYTF
V gene: TRBV2
J gene: TRBJ1-2
D gene: NA
clone size: NA

CDR3 DNA: TGTGCCAGTAGTCCCAAAGGGGCGGGGGGCGATGAGCAGTTCTTC
CDR3 protein: CASSPKGAGGDEQFF
V gene: TRBV19
J gene: TRBJ2-1
D gene: TRBD2
clone size: NA

CDR3 DNA: TGTGCCAGCAGCTTCAATGAAAAACTGTTTTTT
CDR3 protein: CASSFNEKLFF
V gene: TRBV2
J gene: TRBJ1-4
D gene: NA
clone size: NA

CDR3 DNA: TGCGCCAGCAGCCAAGGGACTCCCTACAATGAGCAGTTCTTC
CDR3 protein: CASSQGTPYNEQFF
V gene: TRBV4-1
J gene: TRBJ2-1
D gene: NA
clone size: once

CDR3 DNA: TGTGCCAGCATCCCCAGGAGGGGCGCAGATCAGACCCAGTACTTC
CDR3 protein: CASIPRRGADQTQYF
V gene: TRBV28
J gene: TRBJ2-5
D gene: NA
clone size: NA

CDR3 DNA: TGTGCCAGCAGCTTTAACGACGGGACCCAGTACTTC
CDR3 protein: CASSFNDGTQYF
V gene: TRBV7-9
J gene: TRBJ2-5
D gene: NA
clone size: NA

CDR3 DNA: TGTGCCAGCAGATTCAACAGGGGTGGGAAAGCCAAAAACATTCAGTACTTC
CDR3 protein: CASRFNRGGKAKNIQYF
V gene: TRBV27
J gene: TRBJ2-4
D gene: TRBD1
clone size: once

CDR3 DNA: TGTGCCAGTACCTCTCGGGGAAAGGACGAGCAGTACTTC
CDR3 protein: CASTSRGKDEQYF
V gene: TRBV19
J gene: TRBJ2-7
D gene: NA
clone size: few

CDR3 DNA: TGTGCCTGGACTCGACAGTTCAACAATGAGCAGTTCTTC
CDR3 protein: CAWTRQFNNEQFF
V gene: TRBV30
J gene: TRBJ2-1
D gene: NA
clone size: NA

CDR3 DNA: TGTGCCAGCAGCCAAGATCACATTCAGTACTTC
CDR3 protein: CASSQDHIQYF
V gene: TRBV4-2
J gene: TRBJ2-4
D gene: NA
clone size: NA

CDR3 DNA: TGCACCAGCAGTGGTATTGGTTTGTGCGAGACCTATGGCTACACCTTC
CDR3 protein: CTSSGIGLCETYGYTF
V gene: TRBV1
J gene: TRBJ1-2
D gene: NA
clone size: NA

CDR3 DNA: TGTGCTAGTGTACGAACAAGTACGCAGTATTTT
CDR3 protein: CASVRTSTQYF
V gene: TRBV12-5
J gene: TRBJ2-3
D gene: NA
clone size: NA

CDR3 DNA: TGTGCCACCAGCTTCCCTGATGGGGTTAAACCCCTCCACTTT
CDR3 protein: CATSFPDGVKPLHF
V gene: TRBV15
J gene: TRBJ1-6
D gene: NA
clone size: NA

CDR3 DNA: TGTGCCAGCAGTAGGGGACAGGGAAACGGTCAGCCCCAGCATTTT
CDR3 protein: CASSRGQGNGQPQHF
V gene: TRBV6-6
J gene: TRBJ1-5
D gene: TRBD1
clone size: NA

CDR3 DNA: TGTGCCAGCAGCCAAGTCAAAGGGGCCGGAGCTTTCTTT
CDR3 protein: CASSQVKGAGAFF
V gene: TRBV14
J gene: TRBJ1-1
D gene: NA
clone size: NA

CDR3 DNA: TGTGCCAGCAGCCCCTACTCTGGAAACACCATATATTTT
CDR3 protein: CASSPYSGNTIYF
V gene: TRBV5-4
J gene: TRBJ1-3
D gene: NA
clone size: once

CDR3 DNA: TGCAGCGTTGAGGCCACCTTAGCCAAAAACATTCAGTACTTC
CDR3 protein: CSVEATLAKNIQYF
V gene: TRBV29-1
J gene: TRBJ2-4
D gene: NA
clone size: NA

CDR3 DNA: TGTGCCACCAGCAGATTACGTGAAGGGGGCGCAAGGGATGGCTACACCTTC
CDR3 protein: CATSRLREGGARDGYTF
V gene: TRBV15
J gene: TRBJ1-2
D gene: TRBD1
clone size: NA

CDR3 DNA: TGTGCCAGCAGGAGGGGTATGGCTTTCTTT
CDR3 protein: CASRRGMAFF
V gene: TRBV6-6
J gene: TRBJ1-1
D gene: NA
clone size: medium-sized

CDR3 DNA: TGTGCCAGCAGTCTAACCAGGGAGCCTTGGAGAGCTTTCTTT
CDR3 protein: CASSLTREPWRAFF
V gene: TRBV28
J gene: TRBJ1-1
D gene: NA
clone size: NA

CDR3 DNA: TGTGCCAGCAGCCCTGGACTAGCGGGAGCCTCATACAATGAGCAGTTCTTC
CDR3 protein: CASSPGLAGASYNEQFF
V gene: TRBV5-4
J gene: TRBJ2-1
D gene: TRBD2
clone size: NA

CDR3 DNA: TGCGCCAGCAGCCAAAAGCTCACAGATACGCAGTATTTT
CDR3 protein: CASSQKLTDTQYF
V gene: TRBV4-1
J gene: TRBJ2-3
D gene: NA
clone size: NA

CDR3 DNA: TGTGCCAGCAGCTTATTGGGCGACGGGCTCTATGGCTACACCTTC
CDR3 protein: CASSLLGDGLYGYTF
V gene: TRBV7-2
J gene: TRBJ1-2
D gene: NA
clone size: NA

CDR3 DNA: TGTGCCAGTAGAGTCACAGATACGCAGTATTTT
CDR3 protein: CASRVTDTQYF
V gene: TRBV19
J gene: TRBJ2-3
D gene: NA
clone size: NA

CDR3 DNA: TGTGCTAGCAGCATCGGGACAGGGGGTCTTCTTGAGCAGTTCTTC
CDR3 protein: CASSIGTGGLLEQFF
V gene: TRBV7-7
J gene: TRBJ2-1
D gene: TRBD1
clone size: NA

CDR3 DNA: TGTGCCAGTAGTCCCAGAAATCAGCCCCAGCATTTT
CDR3 protein: CASSPRNQPQHF
V gene: TRBV19
J gene: TRBJ1-5
D gene: NA
clone size: NA

CDR3 DNA: TGTGCCAGCAGTATAGATGGACAGGGGGCTTACGAGCAGTACTTC
CDR3 protein: CASSIDGQGAYEQYF
V gene: TRBV28
J gene: TRBJ2-7
D gene: TRBD1
clone size: NA

CDR3 DNA: TGCGCCAGCAGCCAAGATCGGGGCCACAGGGGCAGACACACTGAAGCTTTCTTT
CDR3 protein: CASSQDRGHRGRHTEAFF
V gene: TRBV4-1
J gene: TRBJ1-1
D gene: TRBD1
clone size: NA

CDR3 DNA: TGCGCCAGCAGCCAATTCCCCTTCTCTGGAAACACCATATATTTT
CDR3 protein: CASSQFPFSGNTIYF
V gene: TRBV4-1
J gene: TRBJ1-3
D gene: NA
clone size: once

CDR3 DNA: TGCGCCAGCAGCTTTCCGGGGGGAGGGGAGCAGTTCTTC
CDR3 protein: CASSFPGGGEQFF
V gene: TRBV5-1
J gene: TRBJ2-1
D gene: TRBD2
clone size: NA

CDR3 DNA: TGTGCCATCAGTGAGTCCCGGGGGCTCCTCGAAGAGACCCAGTACTTC
CDR3 protein: CAISESRGLLEETQYF
V gene: TRBV10-3
J gene: TRBJ2-5
D gene: NA
clone size: NA

CDR3 DNA: TGTGCCAGCAGTGCTGACAGGGGGGTCTATGGCTACACCTTC
CDR3 protein: CASSADRGVYGYTF
V gene: TRBV6-1
J gene: TRBJ1-2
D gene: TRBD1
clone size: NA

CDR3 DNA: TGTGCCAGCAGCTCGCAGATGCAAGAGACCCAGTACTTC
CDR3 protein: CASSSQMQETQYF
V gene: TRBV11-2
J gene: TRBJ2-5
D gene: NA
clone size: NA

CDR3 DNA: TGTGCCAGCAGCGCCGGGGGGGTGGCTAATGAAAAACTGTTTTTT
CDR3 protein: CASSAGGVANEKLFF
V gene: TRBV9
J gene: TRBJ1-4
D gene: NA
clone size: once

CDR3 DNA: TGTGCCAGCAGCCTCCGACAGGAATTCGGGGAGCTGTTTTTT
CDR3 protein: CASSLRQEFGELFF
V gene: TRBV13
J gene: TRBJ2-2
D gene: NA
clone size: NA

CDR3 DNA: TGTGCCAGCAAGAAGAACCAAGAGACCCAGTACTTC
CDR3 protein: CASKKNQETQYF
V gene: TRBV6-1
J gene: TRBJ2-5
D gene: NA
clone size: NA

CDR3 DNA: TGTGCCAGTAGTTCTCAGGGAAATACTGAAGCTTTCTTT
CDR3 protein: CASSSQGNTEAFF
V gene: TRBV19
J gene: TRBJ1-1
D gene: NA
clone size: NA

CDR3 DNA: TGTGCCAGCACAGGGGTGTTTCAGCCCCAGCATTTT
CDR3 protein: CASTGVFQPQHF
V gene: TRBV28
J gene: TRBJ1-5
D gene: NA
clone size: NA

CDR3 DNA: TGTGCCAGCAGTCCAACAGGGACCCAGAGCTCCTACGAGCAGTACTTC
CDR3 protein: CASSPTGTQSSYEQYF
V gene: TRBV25-1
J gene: TRBJ2-7
D gene: NA
clone size: few

CDR3 DNA: TGTGCCAGCAGCGTGGGGGGCTATGGCTACACCTTC
CDR3 protein: CASSVGGYGYTF
V gene: TRBV2
J gene: TRBJ1-2
D gene: NA
clone size: NA

CDR3 DNA: TGTGCCAGCAGCTTAGTGGGACTAGCGGGGGGGCTCGGTGAGCAGTTCTTC
CDR3 protein: CASSLVGLAGGLGEQFF
V gene: TRBV11-2
J gene: TRBJ2-1
D gene: TRBD2
clone size: NA

CDR3 DNA: TGTGCCAGTAGTCCGAGGGGGACTTACAATGAGCAGTTCTTC
CDR3 protein: CASSPRGTYNEQFF
V gene: TRBV19
J gene: TRBJ2-1
D gene: NA
clone size: NA